A single sample gave rise to the 23 T cell receptor beta chains below, sequenced in a study of shared clonotypes between healthy human individuals. Naive CD8 cells lacked CD45RO, underwent positive selection for CCR7 and left out terminally differentiated effector memory CD45RA+ cells. TCRdb keeps only in-frame clones here, not all; method: immunoSEQ multiplex PCR. Of around 1,900,000 clones in the sample, 93% were seen once. Sequenced sample: naive CD8+ T cells from PBMCs. The receptors come from a man younger than 30 in good health. Some clones in this sample may be carry-over from other donors' samples.

The CDR3 sequence: CASSFLGGGTGELFF. The CDR3 region has the DNA TGTGCCAGCAGTTTCCTTGGGGGAGGTACCGGGGAGCTGTTTTTT. The rearrangement joins TRBV27 to TRBJ2-2; maybe TRBD2 (6 bases). Germline V gives CDR1 MNHEY, CDR2 SMNVEV (reference sequence). V lost 3 bases to trimming and J lost 5 bases, with 13 bases between them. The CDR3 runs to 15 residues.

V usage is TRBV15 and J usage is TRBJ2-5, with a tentative D call TRBD1 (6 bases). This CDR3 is 17 amino acids long. Germline CDR1 is LNHNV and CDR2 is YYDKDF (reference sequence). V was trimmed by 5 bases and J by 5 bases, leaving 24 bases between them. The CDR3, as DNA: TGTGCCACCAGCCGCGAGAGGAGTCTGACAGGACGGGAGACCCAGTACTTC. It yields the protein CATSRERSLTGRETQYF.

The V and J genes are TRBV7-9 and TRBJ1-2, with D maybe TRBD1 (5 bases). This CDR3 spans 14 amino acids. V was cut by 7 bases and J by 8 bases, with 20 bases left in between. Germline CDR1 is SEHNR and CDR2 is FQNEAQ (reference sequence). In DNA form, the CDR3 reads TGTGCCAGCACCCTTGGGGGATCGGCTAACGGCTACACCTTC. This gives the protein CASTLGGSANGYTF. Filled out from reference TRBV7-9 and TRBJ1-2, the complete variable domain reads DTGVSQNPRHKITKRGQNVTFRCDPISEHNRLYWYRQTLGQGPEFLTYFQNEAQLEKSRLLSDRFSAERPKGSFSTLEIQRTEQGDSAMYLCASTLGGSANGYTFGSGTRLTVV.

The J gene is TRBJ2-7, the V gene TRBV27; 9 bases are a match to TRBD2. The CDR3 runs 11 residues. The junction had 1 base not matched to a gene; V was cut back by 7 bases and J by 6 bases. Germline V gives CDR1 MNHEY, CDR2 SMNVEV (reference sequence). CDR3 nucleotide sequence: TGTGCCAGCATACTAGCGGGCGAGCAGTACTTC. Residues: CASILAGEQYF.

This chain joins TRBV5-6 and TRBJ2-1; 12 bases fit TRBD1. With 3 bases clipped from V and 8 bases from J, the junction kept 6 bases outside the gene matches. The germline V gene has CDR1 SGHDT and CDR2 YYEEEE. CDR3 length: 15 residues. The CDR3 bases are TGTGCCAGCAGCTCCCGGGACAGGGGGCTCTATGAGCAGTTCTTC. Translation gives CASSSRDRGLYEQFF.

For this clone: Other DNA sequences in this specimen translate into the identical CDR3. The chain uses TRBV7-8 and TRBJ2-1; perhaps TRBD1 as D (5 bases). The V gene's germline CDR1 is SGHVS and CDR2 FQNEAQ. This CDR3 has 11 amino acids. V shed 5 bases and J shed 7 bases, with 6 bases lying between them. CDR3 region: CASSPGNEQFF. The CDR3 DNA reads TGTGCCAGCAGCCCAGGGAATGAGCAGTTCTTC.

The gene calls are TRBV28 and TRBJ2-4; 10 bases align to TRBD1. With 7 bases clipped from V and 8 bases from J, the junction kept 11 bases outside the gene matches. The germline gives CDR1 MDHEN, CDR2 SYDVKM. There are 15 residues in the CDR3. In nucleotides, the CDR3 is TGTGCCAGCACCACGAAGCCGGGACAGGGGTACATTCAGTACTTC. It translates to CASTTKPGQGYIQYF.

The V call is TRBV29-1, the J call TRBJ2-7; weak D call: TRBD2 (6 bases). V shed 5 bases and J shed 0 bases, with 11 bases lying between them. Germline CDR1 reads SQVTM; CDR2 reads ANQGSEA. CDR3 length equals 13 residues. CDR3 residues: CSVYPGSSYEQYF. The CDR3 DNA reads as TGCAGCGTTTACCCCGGGAGCTCCTACGAGCAGTACTTC.

The gene calls are TRBV29-1 and TRBJ1-2; the match to TRBD1 covers 7 bases. Trimming at V came to 1 base and at J to 5 bases, leaving 19 bases not matched to a gene. The CDR3 is 18 residues long. The V gene's germline CDR1 is SQVTM and CDR2 ANQGSEA. CDR3 protein: CSVEGDWTAQTGAYGYTF. As DNA, the CDR3 is TGCAGCGTTGAAGGGGACTGGACAGCCCAAACAGGGGCTTATGGCTACACCTTC.

Comment on this clone: In the same sample, other DNA sequences code for this CDR3. The chain has TRBV28 and TRBJ2-2; unclear D gene. Trimming pared 2 bases from V and 1 base from J, leaving 5 bases between. The CDR3 runs to 14 residues. Looked up from germline, CDR1 is MDHEN and CDR2 is SYDVKM. The CDR3 is CASSLVGNTGELFF. As DNA, the CDR3 is TGTGCCAGCAGTTTAGTGGGGAACACCGGGGAGCTGTTTTTT.

The gene calls are TRBV9 and TRBJ2-3, with D unresolved. The V gene's germline CDR1 is SGDLS and CDR2 YYNGEE. V was cut by 0 bases and J by 3 bases, with 8 bases left in between. The CDR3 extends over 14 amino acids. CDR3 coding DNA: TGTGCCAGCAGCGTAGGATTTGGAACAGATACGCAGTATTTT. Translated, it gives CASSVGFGTDTQYF.

As concerns this clone: An end of the junction does not agree with germline; a read error may underlie this. V and J are TRBV4-2 and TRBJ1-4; D uncertain. The germline CDR1 and CDR2 sequences are LGHNA and YNFKEQ. The CDR3 extends over 16 amino acids. The CDR3 sequence: CASSLPRQVAMNDFVF. Here the CDR3 DNA reads TGTGCCAGCAGCCTGCCCAGACAAGTTGCAATGAATGATTTTGTTTTT.

The count of this clone is one. The J gene is TRBJ2-3, the V gene TRBV6-5; 12 bases match TRBD1. With V trimmed by 1 base and J by 4 bases, 3 bases remained unmatched. CDR1 and CDR2 from the germline V gene are MNHEY and SVGAGI. The length of the CDR3 is 16 residues. The CDR3 region has the DNA TGTGCCAGCAGTTACTGGGGACAGGGGGCTTCAGATACGCAGTATTTT. This gives the protein CASSYWGQGASDTQYF.

The chain couples TRBV10-3 to TRBJ2-3, with 9 nucleotides matching TRBD1. The CDR3 totals 17 residues. The junction had 4 bases not matched to a gene; V was cut back by 0 bases and J by 0 bases. Germline CDR1 reads ENHRY; CDR2 reads SYGVKD. Here the CDR3 reads CAISESEGTGSTDTQYF. The CDR3 DNA reads TGTGCCATCAGTGAGTCTGAAGGGACAGGGAGCACAGATACGCAGTATTTT.

The chain joins TRBV19 to TRBJ1-1; 9 bases are shared with TRBD1. V dropped 1 base and J dropped 0; count of bases not matched to a gene: 3. This CDR3 region has 16 residues. The germline CDR1 and CDR2 sequences are LNHDA and SQIVND (reference sequence). This chain's CDR3 is CASSIGDRVMNTEAFF. DNA for the CDR3: TGTGCCAGTAGTATAGGGGACAGGGTGATGAACACTGAAGCTTTCTTT.

This clone was seen just once. This sequence joins TRBV6-1 and TRBJ2-5; perhaps TRBD2 as D (6 bases). Trimming left V 4 bases short and J 4 bases short, with 16 bases between. The CDR3 loop spans 15 amino acids. Germline-derived CDR1 and CDR2 are MNHNS and SASEGT. The DNA for the CDR3 is TGTGCCAGCAGTGCTAGAGAACTGGAGGGAGAGACCCAGTACTTC. Translating gives CASSARELEGETQYF.

The rearrangement joins TRBV29-1 to TRBJ1-2, with 11 bases lining up with TRBD1. Germline V gene lookup returns CDR1 SQVTM and CDR2 ANQGSEA. With V trimmed by 5 bases and J by 4 bases, 6 bases remained unmatched. The CDR3 runs 14 residues. CDR3 bases: TGCAGCGTTCGCGGTGGGACAGGGGGCTATGGCTACACCTTC. It translates to CSVRGGTGGYGYTF.

The V call is TRBV19, the J call TRBJ2-6; D may be TRBD1 (6 bases). The CDR3 runs to 18 residues. V was pared by 5 bases and J by 0 bases, with 17 bases between. Germline V gene sequence: CDR1 LNHDA, CDR2 SQIVND (reference sequence). The DNA for the CDR3 is TGTGCCAGTAGTTCGGGACACTCCTCCTCCTCTGGGGCCAACGTCCTGACTTTC. Protein: CASSSGHSSSSGANVLTF.

The genes are TRBV27 and TRBJ1-2, with D perhaps TRBD1 (5 bases). CDR3 size: 12 residues. V was cut by 7 bases and J by 6 bases, with 12 bases left in between. The germline V gene encodes CDR1 MNHEY and CDR2 SMNVEV (reference sequence). The CDR3 region has the DNA TGTGCCAGCAAGGGGCGCGGAGATGGCTACACCTTC. It encodes CASKGRGDGYTF.

The chain carries TRBV9 and TRBJ2-3, with D tentatively TRBD1 (5 bases). The germline gives CDR1 SGDLS, CDR2 YYNGEE. The CDR3 sequence is 14 residues long. The V end was cut by 4 bases, the J end by 3 bases, with 12 bases between. This CDR3 is CASSPGSSTDTQYF. CDR3 bases: TGTGCCAGCAGCCCAGGGTCCTCGACAGATACGCAGTATTTT.

The chain employs TRBV12-5 and TRBJ2-1, with D possibly matching TRBD2 (6 bases). This CDR3 is built from 15 residues. Germline V CDR1 and CDR2: LGHNT, FRNRAP. The V and J ends lost 5 bases and 4 bases respectively, with 15 bases between them. CDR3 bases: TGTGCTAGTGGTGCCGGAGGGGAAAATTACAATGAGCAGTTCTTC. Encoded protein: CASGAGGENYNEQFF.

V gene TRBV6-5 combines with J gene TRBJ2-7; 8 nucleotides line up with TRBD1. This CDR3 region has 16 residues. With V trimmed by 2 bases and J by 5 bases, 11 bases remained unmatched. The germline V gene has CDR1 MNHEY and CDR2 SVGAGI. The CDR3 loop reads CASSYRTGTRPNEQYF. CDR3 sequence (DNA): TGTGCCAGCAGTTACCGGACAGGGACCCGTCCCAACGAGCAGTACTTC.

The chain couples TRBV28 to TRBJ2-5, with 8 bases fitting TRBD1. The CDR3 sequence is 15 residues long. Germline values: CDR1 MDHEN, CDR2 SYDVKM. V dropped 7 bases and J dropped 5; count of bases not matched to a gene: 12. CDR3 DNA: TGTGCCAGCAATCTCCGGGACAGGTTTTTGGAGACCCAGTACTTC. The encoded protein is CASNLRDRFLETQYF. The full variable domain, rest sourced from reference TRBV28 and TRBJ2-5, is DVKVTQSSRYLVKRTGEKVFLECVQDMDHENMFWYRQDPGLGLRLIYFSYDVKMKEKGDIPEGYSVSREKKERFSLILESASTNQTSMYLCASNLRDRFLETQYFGPGTRLLVL.